This TCR beta chain stems from a study of blood T cell repertoires in COVID-19. Method: immunoSEQ multiplex PCR; TCRdb's copy keeps in-frame clones and lacks some. The table has approximately 270,000 clones, more than 85% seen once; the top ten hold roughly 0.8%. Unmatched junction bases numbered 11, after V lost 6 bases and J lost 6 bases. The CDR3 runs 15 residues. Germline-derived CDR1 and CDR2 are SGHAT and FQDESV (reference sequence). The TCR comes from a man aged 25-45 years with acute or convalescent COVID-19. Sequenced: peripheral blood. This chain connects TRBV11-1 to TRBJ2-1; 7 bases agree with TRBD1. The CDR3 nucleotides are TGTGCCAGCAGTCCCCTCGGGACAGTATCCAATGAGCAGTTCTTC. This gives the protein CASSPLGTVSNEQFF.